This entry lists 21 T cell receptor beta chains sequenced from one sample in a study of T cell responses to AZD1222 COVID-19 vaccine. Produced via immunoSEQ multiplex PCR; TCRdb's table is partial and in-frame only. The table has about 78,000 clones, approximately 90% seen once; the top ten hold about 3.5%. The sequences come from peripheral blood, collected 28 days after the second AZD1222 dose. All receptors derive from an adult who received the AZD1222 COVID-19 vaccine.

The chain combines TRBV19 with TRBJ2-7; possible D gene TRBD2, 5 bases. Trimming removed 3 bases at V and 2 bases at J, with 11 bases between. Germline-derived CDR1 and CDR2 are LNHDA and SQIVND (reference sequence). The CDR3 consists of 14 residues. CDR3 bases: TGTGCCAGTAGTATGAGAGGGTGGCCCTACGAGCAGTACTTC. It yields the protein CASSMRGWPYEQYF.

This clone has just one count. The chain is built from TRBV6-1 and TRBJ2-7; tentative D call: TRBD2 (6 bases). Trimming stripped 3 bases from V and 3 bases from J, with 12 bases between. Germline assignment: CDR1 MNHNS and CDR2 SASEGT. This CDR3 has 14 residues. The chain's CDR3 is CASSDRDSIYEQYF. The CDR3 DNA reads TGTGCCAGCAGTGACCGGGACTCCATCTACGAGCAGTACTTC.

This chain's CDR3 is CASTGLAGASQYF. The CDR3 DNA is TGTGCCAGCACCGGACTAGCGGGTGCCTCGCAGTATTTT. The chain uses TRBV6-5 and TRBJ2-3; TRBD2 aligns across 11 bases. With 7 bases clipped from V and 10 bases from J, the junction kept 7 bases outside the gene matches. Germline assignment: CDR1 MNHEY and CDR2 SVGAGI. This CDR3 is built from 13 residues.

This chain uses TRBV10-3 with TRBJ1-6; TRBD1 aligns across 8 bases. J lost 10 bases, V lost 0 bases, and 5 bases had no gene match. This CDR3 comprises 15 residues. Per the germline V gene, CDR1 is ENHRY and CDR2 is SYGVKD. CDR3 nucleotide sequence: TGTGCCATCAGTGAGTCGGCAGGGGGCGGATCACCCCTCCACTTT. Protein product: CAISESAGGGSPLHF.

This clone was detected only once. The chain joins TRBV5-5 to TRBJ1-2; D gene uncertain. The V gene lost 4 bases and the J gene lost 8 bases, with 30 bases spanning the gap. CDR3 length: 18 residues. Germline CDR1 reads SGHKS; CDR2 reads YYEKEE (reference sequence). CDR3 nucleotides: TGTGCCAGCAGCCTCGAAGGGTCTGAGGCCCCGGGCCGGGTAGGCTACACCTTC. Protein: CASSLEGSEAPGRVGYTF.

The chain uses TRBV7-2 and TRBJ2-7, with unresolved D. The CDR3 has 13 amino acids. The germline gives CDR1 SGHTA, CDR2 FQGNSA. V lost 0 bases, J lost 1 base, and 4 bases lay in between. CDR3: CASSLAGSYEQYF. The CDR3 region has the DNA TGTGCCAGCAGCTTAGCAGGATCCTACGAGCAGTACTTC.

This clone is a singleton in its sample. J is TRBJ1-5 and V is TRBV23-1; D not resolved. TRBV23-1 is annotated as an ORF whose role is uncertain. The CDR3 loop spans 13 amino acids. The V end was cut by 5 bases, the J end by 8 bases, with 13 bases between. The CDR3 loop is CASSRPPAEPQHF. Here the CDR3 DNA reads TGCGCCAGCAGTAGGCCACCCGCGGAGCCCCAGCATTTT.

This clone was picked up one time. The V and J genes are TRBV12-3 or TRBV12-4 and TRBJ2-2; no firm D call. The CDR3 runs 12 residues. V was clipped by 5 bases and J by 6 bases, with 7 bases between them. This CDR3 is CASSPTSGELFF. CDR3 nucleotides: TGTGCCAGCAGTCCCACATCCGGGGAGCTGTTTTTT.

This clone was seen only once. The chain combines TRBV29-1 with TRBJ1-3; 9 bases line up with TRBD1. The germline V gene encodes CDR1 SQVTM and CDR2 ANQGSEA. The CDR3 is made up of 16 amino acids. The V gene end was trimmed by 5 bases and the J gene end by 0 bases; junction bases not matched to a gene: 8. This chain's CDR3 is CSVPGGTGTSGNTIYF. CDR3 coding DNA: TGCAGCGTTCCTGGGGGGACAGGGACCTCTGGAAACACCATATATTTT. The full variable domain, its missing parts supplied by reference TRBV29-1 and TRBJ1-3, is SAVISQKPSRDICQRGTSLTIQCQVDSQVTMMFWYRQQPGQSLTLIATANQGSEATYESGFVIDKFPISRPNLTFSTLTVSNMSPEDSSIYLCSVPGGTGTSGNTIYFGEGSWLTVV.

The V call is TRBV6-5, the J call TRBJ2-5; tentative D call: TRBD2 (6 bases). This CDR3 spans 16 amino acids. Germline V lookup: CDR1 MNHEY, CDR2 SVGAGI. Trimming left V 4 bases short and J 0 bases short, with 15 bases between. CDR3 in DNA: TGTGCCAGCAGTTCCCCGGGACTCGGGTACCAAGAGACCCAGTACTTC. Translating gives CASSSPGLGYQETQYF.

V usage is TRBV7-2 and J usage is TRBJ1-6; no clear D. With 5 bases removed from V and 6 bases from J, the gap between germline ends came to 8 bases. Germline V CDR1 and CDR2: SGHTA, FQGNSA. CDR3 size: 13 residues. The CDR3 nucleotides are TGTGCCAGCAGCCCCTCTCCTAATTCACCCCTCCACTTT. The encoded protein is CASSPSPNSPLHF.

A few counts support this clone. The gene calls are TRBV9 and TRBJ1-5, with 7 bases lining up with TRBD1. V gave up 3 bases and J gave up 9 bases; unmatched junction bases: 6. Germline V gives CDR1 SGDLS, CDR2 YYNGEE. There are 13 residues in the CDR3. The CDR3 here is CASSARTGLPQHF. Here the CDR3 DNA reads TGTGCCAGCAGCGCGCGGACAGGTCTGCCCCAGCATTTT.

CDR3 DNA: TGTGCCAGCAGACACCTGAACACCGGGGAGCTGTTTTTT. Its protein product is CASRHLNTGELFF. V is TRBV7-3 and J is TRBJ2-2; D remains ambiguous. Germline lookup yields CDR1 SGHTA and CDR2 FQGTGA. Trimming took 6 bases from V and 1 from J, leaving 6 bases between them. The CDR3 length is 13 residues. Combining the CDR3 with reference TRBV7-3 and TRBJ2-2 gives the whole variable domain GAGVSQTPSNKVTEKGKYVELRCDPISGHTALYWYRQSLGQGPEFLIYFQGTGAADDSGLPNDRFFAVRPEGSVSTLKIQRTERGDSAVYLCASRHLNTGELFFGEGSRLTVL.

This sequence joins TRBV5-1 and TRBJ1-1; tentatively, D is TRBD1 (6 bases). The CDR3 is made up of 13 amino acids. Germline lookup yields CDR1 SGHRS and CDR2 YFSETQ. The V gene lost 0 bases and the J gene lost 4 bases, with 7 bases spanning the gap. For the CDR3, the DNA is TGCGCCAGCAGCTTGGGGGACACCACTGAAGCTTTCTTT. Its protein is CASSLGDTTEAFF. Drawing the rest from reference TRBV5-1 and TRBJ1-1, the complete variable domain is KAGVTQTPRYLIKTRGQQVTLSCSPISGHRSVSWYQQTPGQGLQFLFEYFSETQRNKGNFPGRFSGRQFSNSRSEMNVSTLELGDSALYLCASSLGDTTEAFFGQGTRLTVV.

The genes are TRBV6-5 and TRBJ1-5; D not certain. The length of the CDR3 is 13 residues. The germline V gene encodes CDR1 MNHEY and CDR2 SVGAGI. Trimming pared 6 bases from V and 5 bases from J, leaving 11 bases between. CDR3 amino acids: CASREGRDQPQHF. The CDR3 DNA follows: TGTGCCAGCAGGGAGGGTCGGGATCAGCCCCAGCATTTT.

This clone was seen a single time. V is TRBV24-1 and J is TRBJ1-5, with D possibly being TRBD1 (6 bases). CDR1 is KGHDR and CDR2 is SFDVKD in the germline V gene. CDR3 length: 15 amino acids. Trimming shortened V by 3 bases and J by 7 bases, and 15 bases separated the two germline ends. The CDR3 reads CATSDTRDNRQPQHF. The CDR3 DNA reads TGTGCCACCAGTGATACCCGGGACAACCGACAGCCCCAGCATTTT.

CDR3 nucleotides: TGTGCCAGCAGACAAGGCCTTAACTATGGCTACACCTTC. It yields the protein CASRQGLNYGYTF. This chain uses TRBV5-8 with TRBJ1-2; unclear D gene. This CDR3 is built from 13 residues. Trimming cost V 5 bases and J 1 base, with 9 bases left between them. Germline loops: CDR1 SGHTS, CDR2 YDEGEE.

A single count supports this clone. The CDR3 here is CASSRGDLRAEAFF. The CDR3 DNA is TGTGCCAGCAGCCGAGGGGACTTGAGGGCTGAAGCTTTCTTT. The rearrangement uses TRBV3-1 (or the pseudogene TRBV3-2) and TRBJ1-1; tentatively, D is TRBD1 (5 bases). This CDR3 is built from 14 residues. Germline CDR1 reads LGHDT; CDR2 reads YNNKEL (reference sequence). V lost 4 bases and J lost 6, with 15 bases in between.

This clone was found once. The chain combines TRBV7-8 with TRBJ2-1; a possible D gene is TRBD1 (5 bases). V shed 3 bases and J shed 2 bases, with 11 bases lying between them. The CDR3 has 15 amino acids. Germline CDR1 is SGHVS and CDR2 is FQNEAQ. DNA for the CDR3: TGTGCCAGCAGCTTTTTTTCCAGGGCCTACAATGAGCAGTTCTTC. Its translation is CASSFFSRAYNEQFF.

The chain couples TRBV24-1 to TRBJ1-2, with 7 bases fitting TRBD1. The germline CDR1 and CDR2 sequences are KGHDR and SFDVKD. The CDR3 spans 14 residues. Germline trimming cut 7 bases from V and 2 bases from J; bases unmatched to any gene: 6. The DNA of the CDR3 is TGTGCCACCAGGGGACAGAATCTCAACTATGGCTACACCTTC. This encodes CATRGQNLNYGYTF.

DNA of the CDR3: TGTGCCAGCAGCTATCGGGACACCCAAGAGACCCAGTACTTC. Translation gives CASSYRDTQETQYF. The rearrangement uses TRBV14 and TRBJ2-5; tentatively, D is TRBD1 (6 bases). Germline V lookup: CDR1 SGHDN, CDR2 FVKESK. The CDR3 has 14 amino acids. V lost 5 bases to trimming and J lost 1 base, with 11 bases between them.